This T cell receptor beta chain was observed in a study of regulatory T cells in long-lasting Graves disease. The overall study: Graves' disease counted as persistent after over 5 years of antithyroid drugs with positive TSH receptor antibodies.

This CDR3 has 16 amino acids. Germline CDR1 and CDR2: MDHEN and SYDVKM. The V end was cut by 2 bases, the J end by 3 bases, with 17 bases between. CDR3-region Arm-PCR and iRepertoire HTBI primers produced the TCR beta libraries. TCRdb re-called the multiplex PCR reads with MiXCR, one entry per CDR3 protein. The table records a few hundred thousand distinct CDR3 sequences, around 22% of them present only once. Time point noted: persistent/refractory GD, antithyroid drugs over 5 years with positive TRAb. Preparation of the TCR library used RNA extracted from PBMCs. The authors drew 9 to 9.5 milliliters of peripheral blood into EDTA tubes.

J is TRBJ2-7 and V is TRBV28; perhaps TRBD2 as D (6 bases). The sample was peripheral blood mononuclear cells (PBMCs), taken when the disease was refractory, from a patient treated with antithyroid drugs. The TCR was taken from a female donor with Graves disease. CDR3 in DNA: TGTGCCAGCAGTTTAGTTTCTCGCGGGAAGGGCTACGAGCAGTACTTC. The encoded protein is CASSLVSRGKGYEQYF.